The TCR beta chain described here comes from a study of T cells in Graves' hyperthyroidism and ophthalmopathy. This clonotype appeared many times. The V gene's germline CDR1 is MDHEN and CDR2 SYDVKM. V lost 10 bases, J lost 4 bases, and 13 bases lay in between. The CDR3 is 12 residues long. Regions amplified from RNA transcripts were the TCR beta CDR3 regions. The HTBI primer set drove a first-round RT-PCR of the TCR CDR3. From the multiplex PCR reads, TCRdb called clonotypes with MiXCR, one entry per CDR3 protein. This repertoire shows approximately 600,000 distinct CDR3 sequences, 14% found once; its top ten account for 6.5% to 9%.

The sequenced sample consisted of blood. This TCR was recovered from a woman aged 18 to 35 with Graves' ophthalmopathy. V is TRBV28 and J is TRBJ1-2; D not resolved. The DNA of the CDR3 is TGTGCCATGGGCAACACAGCCTATGGCTACACCTTC. Amino acid sequence: CAMGNTAYGYTF.